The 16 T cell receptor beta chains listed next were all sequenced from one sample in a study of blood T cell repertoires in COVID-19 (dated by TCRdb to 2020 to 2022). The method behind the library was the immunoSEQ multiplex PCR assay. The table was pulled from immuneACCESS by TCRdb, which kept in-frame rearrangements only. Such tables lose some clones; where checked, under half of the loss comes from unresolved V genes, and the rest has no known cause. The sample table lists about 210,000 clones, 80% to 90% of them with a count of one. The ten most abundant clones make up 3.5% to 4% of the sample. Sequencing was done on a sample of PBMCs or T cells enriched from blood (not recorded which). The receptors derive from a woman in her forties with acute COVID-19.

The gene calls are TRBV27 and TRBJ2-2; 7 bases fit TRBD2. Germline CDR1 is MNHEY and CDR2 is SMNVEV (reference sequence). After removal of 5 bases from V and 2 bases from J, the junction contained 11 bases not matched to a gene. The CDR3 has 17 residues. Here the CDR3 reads CASSRSASGSNTGELFF. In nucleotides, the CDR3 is TGTGCCAGCAGTAGGTCGGCTAGCGGAAGCAACACCGGGGAGCTGTTTTTT.

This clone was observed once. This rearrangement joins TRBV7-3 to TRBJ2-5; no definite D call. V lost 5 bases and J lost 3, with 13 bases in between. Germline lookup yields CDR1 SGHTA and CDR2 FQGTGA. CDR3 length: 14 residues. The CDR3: CASSPYSLEETQYF. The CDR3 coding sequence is TGTGCCAGCAGCCCATACAGTTTAGAAGAGACCCAGTACTTC.

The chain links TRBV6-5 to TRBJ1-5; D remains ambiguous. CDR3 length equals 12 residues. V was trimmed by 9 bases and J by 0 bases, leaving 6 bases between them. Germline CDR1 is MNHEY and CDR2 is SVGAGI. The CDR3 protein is CASTVSNQPQHF. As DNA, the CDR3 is TGTGCCAGTACAGTTAGCAATCAGCCCCAGCATTTT.

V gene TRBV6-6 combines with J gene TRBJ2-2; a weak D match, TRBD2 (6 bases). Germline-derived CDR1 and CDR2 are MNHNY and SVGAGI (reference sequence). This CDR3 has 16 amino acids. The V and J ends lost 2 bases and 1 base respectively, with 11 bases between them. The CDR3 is CASSYGEARNTGELFF. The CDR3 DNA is TGTGCCAGCAGTTACGGGGAGGCTCGGAACACCGGGGAGCTGTTTTTT.

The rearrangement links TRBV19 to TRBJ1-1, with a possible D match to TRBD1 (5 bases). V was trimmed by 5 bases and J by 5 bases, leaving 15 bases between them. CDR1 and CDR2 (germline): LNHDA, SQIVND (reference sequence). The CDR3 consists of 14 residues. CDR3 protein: CASSLGGAGTEAFF. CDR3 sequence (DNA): TGTGCCAGTAGTCTCGGCGGGGCGGGGACTGAAGCTTTCTTT.

The CDR3 spells CASSPTGADTEAFF. CDR3 nucleotides: TGTGCCAGCTCACCAACAGGGGCGGACACTGAAGCTTTCTTT. This rearrangement joins TRBV18 to TRBJ1-1; 7 bases agree with TRBD1. The germline CDR1 and CDR2 sequences are KGHSH and LQKENI. V shed 2 bases, J shed 3 bases, and the junction held 3 bases outside the gene matches. CDR3 length: 14 residues.

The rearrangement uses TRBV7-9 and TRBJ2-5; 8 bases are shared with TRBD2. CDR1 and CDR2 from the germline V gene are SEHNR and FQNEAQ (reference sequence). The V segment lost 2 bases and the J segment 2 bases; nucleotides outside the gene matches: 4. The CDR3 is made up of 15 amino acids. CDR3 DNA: TGTGCCAGCAGCTTAACGGGACTAGGACAAGAGACCCAGTACTTC. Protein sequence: CASSLTGLGQETQYF.

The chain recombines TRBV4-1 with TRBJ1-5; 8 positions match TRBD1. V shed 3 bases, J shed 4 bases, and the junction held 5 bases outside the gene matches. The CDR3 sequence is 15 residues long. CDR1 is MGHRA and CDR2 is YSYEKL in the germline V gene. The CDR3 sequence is CASSQTTGGNQPQHF. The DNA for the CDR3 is TGCGCCAGCAGCCAGACCACAGGGGGTAATCAGCCCCAGCATTTT.

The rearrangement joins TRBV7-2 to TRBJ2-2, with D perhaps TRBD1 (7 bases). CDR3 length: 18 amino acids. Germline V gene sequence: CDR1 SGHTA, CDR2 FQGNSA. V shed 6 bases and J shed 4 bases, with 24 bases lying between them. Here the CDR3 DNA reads TGTGCCAGCAGTACCCCCAGAGGAGGGGGCGCGGGCACCGGGGAGCTGTTTTTT. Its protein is CASSTPRGGGAGTGELFF.

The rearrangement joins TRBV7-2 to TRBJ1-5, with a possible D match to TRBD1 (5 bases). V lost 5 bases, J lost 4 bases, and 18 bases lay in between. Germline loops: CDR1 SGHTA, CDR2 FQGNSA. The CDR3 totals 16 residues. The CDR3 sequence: CASSRGARRGNQPQHF. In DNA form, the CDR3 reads TGTGCCAGCAGCCGGGGAGCCCGGAGGGGAAATCAGCCCCAGCATTTT.

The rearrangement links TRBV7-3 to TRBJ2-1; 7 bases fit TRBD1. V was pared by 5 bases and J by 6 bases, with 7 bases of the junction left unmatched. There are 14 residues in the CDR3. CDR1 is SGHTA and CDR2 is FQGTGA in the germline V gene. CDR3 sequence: CASSHDRVSNEQFF. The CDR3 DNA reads TGTGCCAGCAGCCACGACAGGGTTTCCAATGAGCAGTTCTTC.

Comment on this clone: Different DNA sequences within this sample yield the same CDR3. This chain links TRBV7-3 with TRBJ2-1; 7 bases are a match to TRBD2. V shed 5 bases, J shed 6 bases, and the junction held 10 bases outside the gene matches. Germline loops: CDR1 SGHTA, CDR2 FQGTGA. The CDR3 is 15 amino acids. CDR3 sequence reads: CASSRRAGVGNEQFF. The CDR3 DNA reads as TGTGCCAGCAGCCGCCGGGCGGGAGTAGGCAATGAGCAGTTCTTC. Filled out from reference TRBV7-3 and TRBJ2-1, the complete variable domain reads GAGVSQTPSNKVTEKGKYVELRCDPISGHTALYWYRQSLGQGPEFLIYFQGTGAADDSGLPNDRFFAVRPEGSVSTLKIQRTERGDSAVYLCASSRRAGVGNEQFFGPGTRLTVL.

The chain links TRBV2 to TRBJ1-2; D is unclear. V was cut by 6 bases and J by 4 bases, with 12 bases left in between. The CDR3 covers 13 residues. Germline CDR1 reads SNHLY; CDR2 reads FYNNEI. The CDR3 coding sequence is TGTGCCAGCAGATTCGAGATCCTCTATGGCTACACCTTC. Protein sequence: CASRFEILYGYTF.

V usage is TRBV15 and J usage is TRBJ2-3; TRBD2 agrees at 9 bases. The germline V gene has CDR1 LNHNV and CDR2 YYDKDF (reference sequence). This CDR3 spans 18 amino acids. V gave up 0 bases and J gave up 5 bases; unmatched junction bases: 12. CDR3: CATSRDKGGGRARDTQYF. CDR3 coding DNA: TGTGCCACCAGCAGAGATAAAGGAGGCGGGAGGGCACGAGATACGCAGTATTTT.

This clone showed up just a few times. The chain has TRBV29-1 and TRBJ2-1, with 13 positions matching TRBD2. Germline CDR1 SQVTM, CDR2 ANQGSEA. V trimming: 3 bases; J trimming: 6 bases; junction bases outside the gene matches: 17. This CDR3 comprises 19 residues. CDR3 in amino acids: CSVDEELVLGLAGVNEQFF. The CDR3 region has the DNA TGCAGCGTTGACGAAGAACTCGTCCTCGGACTAGCGGGAGTCAATGAGCAGTTCTTC.

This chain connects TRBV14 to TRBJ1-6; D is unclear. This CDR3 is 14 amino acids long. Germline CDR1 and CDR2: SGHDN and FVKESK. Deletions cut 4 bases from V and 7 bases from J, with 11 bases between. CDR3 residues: CASSPWTGNSPLHF. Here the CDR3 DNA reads TGTGCCAGCAGCCCTTGGACGGGAAATTCACCCCTCCACTTT.